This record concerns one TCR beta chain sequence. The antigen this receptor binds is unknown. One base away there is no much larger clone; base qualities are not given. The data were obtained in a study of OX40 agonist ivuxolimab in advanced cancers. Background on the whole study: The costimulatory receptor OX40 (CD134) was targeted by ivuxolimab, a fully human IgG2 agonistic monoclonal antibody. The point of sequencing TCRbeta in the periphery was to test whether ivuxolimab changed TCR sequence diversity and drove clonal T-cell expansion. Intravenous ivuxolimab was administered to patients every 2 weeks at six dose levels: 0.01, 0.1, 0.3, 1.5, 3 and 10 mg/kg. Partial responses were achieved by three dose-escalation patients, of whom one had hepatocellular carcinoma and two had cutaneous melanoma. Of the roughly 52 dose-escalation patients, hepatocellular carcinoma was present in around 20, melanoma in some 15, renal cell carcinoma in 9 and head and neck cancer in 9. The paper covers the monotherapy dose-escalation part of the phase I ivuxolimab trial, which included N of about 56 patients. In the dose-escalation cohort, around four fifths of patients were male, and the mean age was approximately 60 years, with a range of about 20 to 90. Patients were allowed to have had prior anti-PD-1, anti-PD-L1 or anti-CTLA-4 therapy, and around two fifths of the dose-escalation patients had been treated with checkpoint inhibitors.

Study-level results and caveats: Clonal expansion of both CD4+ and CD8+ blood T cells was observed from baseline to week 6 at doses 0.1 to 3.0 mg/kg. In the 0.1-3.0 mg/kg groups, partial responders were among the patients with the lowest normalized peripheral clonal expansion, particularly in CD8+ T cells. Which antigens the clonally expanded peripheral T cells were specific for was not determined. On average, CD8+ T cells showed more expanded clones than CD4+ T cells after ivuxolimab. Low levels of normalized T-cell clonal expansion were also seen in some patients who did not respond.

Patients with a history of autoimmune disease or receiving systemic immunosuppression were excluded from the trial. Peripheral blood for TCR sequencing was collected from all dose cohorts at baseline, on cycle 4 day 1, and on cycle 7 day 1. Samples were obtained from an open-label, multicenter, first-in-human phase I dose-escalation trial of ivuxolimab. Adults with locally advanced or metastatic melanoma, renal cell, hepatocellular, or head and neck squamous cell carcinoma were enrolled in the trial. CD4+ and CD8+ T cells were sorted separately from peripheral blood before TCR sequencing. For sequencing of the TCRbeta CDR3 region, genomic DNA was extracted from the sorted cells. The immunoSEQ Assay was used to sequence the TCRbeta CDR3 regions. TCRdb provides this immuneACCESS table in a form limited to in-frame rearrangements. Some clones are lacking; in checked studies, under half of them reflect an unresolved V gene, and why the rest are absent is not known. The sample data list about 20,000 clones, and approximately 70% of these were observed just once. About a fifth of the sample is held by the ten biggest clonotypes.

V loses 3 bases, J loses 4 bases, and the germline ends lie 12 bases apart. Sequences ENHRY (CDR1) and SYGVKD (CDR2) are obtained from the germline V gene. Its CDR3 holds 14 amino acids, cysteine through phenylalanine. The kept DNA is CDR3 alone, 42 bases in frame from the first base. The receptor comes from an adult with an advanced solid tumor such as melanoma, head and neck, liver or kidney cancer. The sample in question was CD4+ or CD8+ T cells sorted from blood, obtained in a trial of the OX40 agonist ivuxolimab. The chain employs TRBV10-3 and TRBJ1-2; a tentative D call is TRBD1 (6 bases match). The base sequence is TGTGCCATCAGTGAAACACAGGGTGGCTATGGCTACACCTTC. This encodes CAISETQGGYGYTF.